This T cell receptor (beta chain) was sequenced for a study of cytomegalovirus exposure and HLA in healthy donors. Study findings and constraints: Reports showed the classifier diagnosing cytomegalovirus status with high specificity and sensitivity. In vitro data verified a few CMV-associated chains as specific for CMV antigens. Listed as cytomegalovirus-associated were 150 or so TCR beta chains.

Germline loops: CDR1 LNHNV, CDR2 YYDKDF (reference sequence). V was pared by 0 bases and J by 5 bases, with 20 bases between. The CDR3 covers 18 residues. From the approximately 120-subject validation cohort, which was separate from the roughly 670-subject first cohort, the donors were drawn. Using immunoSEQ multiplex PCR, the repertoire was profiled, and TCRdb retains in-frame clones only, with some absent. This sample has 95,000 to 150,000 clones, with more than 70% found just once. As regards this clone: What it recognizes is unknown.

The J gene is TRBJ1-5, the V gene TRBV15, with D possibly TRBD1 on 6 matching bases. Material for sequencing was PBMCs. The sequence was obtained from a woman in her thirties in good health and CMV-seronegative. CDR3 sequence reads: CATSRDRPLQGAYQPQHF. The CDR3 DNA sequence: TGTGCCACCAGCAGAGACCGGCCACTACAGGGAGCCTATCAGCCCCAGCATTTT.